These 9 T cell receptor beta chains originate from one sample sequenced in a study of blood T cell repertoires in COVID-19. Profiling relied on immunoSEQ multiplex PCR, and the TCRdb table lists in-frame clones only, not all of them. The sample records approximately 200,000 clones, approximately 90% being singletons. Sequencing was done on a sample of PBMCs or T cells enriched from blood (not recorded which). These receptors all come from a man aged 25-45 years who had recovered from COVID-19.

The CDR3 protein is CASSSRRGPAPGELFF. In DNA form, the CDR3 reads TGTGCCAGCAGTTCCCGGAGGGGCCCGGCCCCCGGGGAGCTGTTTTTT. The chain employs TRBV28 and TRBJ2-2; D is possibly TRBD2 (6 bases). The CDR3 extends over 16 amino acids. The V and J ends lost 4 bases and 6 bases respectively, with 18 bases between them. From germline, CDR1 is MDHEN and CDR2 SYDVKM. Based on the CDR3 plus reference TRBV28 and TRBJ2-2, the full variable domain is DVKVTQSSRYLVKRTGEKVFLECVQDMDHENMFWYRQDPGLGLRLIYFSYDVKMKEKGDIPEGYSVSREKKERFSLILESASTNQTSMYLCASSSRRGPAPGELFFGEGSRLTVL.

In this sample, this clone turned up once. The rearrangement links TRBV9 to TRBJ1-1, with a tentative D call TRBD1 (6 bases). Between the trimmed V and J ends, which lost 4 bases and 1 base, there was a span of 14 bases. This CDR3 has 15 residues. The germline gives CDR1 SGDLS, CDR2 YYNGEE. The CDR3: CASSPPGTSNTEAFF. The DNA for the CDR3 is TGTGCCAGCAGCCCCCCCGGGACATCGAACACTGAAGCTTTCTTT.

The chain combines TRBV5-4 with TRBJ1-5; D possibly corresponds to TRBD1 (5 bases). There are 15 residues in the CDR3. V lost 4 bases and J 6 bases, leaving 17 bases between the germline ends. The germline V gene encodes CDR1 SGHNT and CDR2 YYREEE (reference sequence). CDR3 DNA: TGTGCCAGCAGCACGGGGGGGGGTAAAGGTCAGCCCCAGCATTTT. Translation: CASSTGGGKGQPQHF.

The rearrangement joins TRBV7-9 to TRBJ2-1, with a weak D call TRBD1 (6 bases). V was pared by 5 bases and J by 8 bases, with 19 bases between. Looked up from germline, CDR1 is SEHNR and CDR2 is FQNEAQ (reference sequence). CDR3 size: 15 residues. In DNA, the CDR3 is TGTGCCAGCAGCCTGGGGGCAGGGCCCCTCGATGAGCAGTTCTTC. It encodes CASSLGAGPLDEQFF.

CDR3 sequence (DNA): TGTGCCAGCAGTTTATCCTCCGGGAACACTGAAGCTTTCTTT. Its protein product is CASSLSSGNTEAFF. The V call is TRBV27, the J call TRBJ1-1; D remains ambiguous. V lost 0 bases to trimming and J lost 1 base, with 6 bases between them. Germline V gene sequence: CDR1 MNHEY, CDR2 SMNVEV (reference sequence). CDR3 size: 14 residues.

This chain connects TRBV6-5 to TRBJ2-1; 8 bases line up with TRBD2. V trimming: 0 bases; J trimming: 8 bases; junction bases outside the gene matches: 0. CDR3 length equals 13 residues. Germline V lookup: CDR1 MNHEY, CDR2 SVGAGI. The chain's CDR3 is CASSYSAGDEQFF. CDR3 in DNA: TGTGCCAGCAGTTACTCAGCGGGGGATGAGCAGTTCTTC.

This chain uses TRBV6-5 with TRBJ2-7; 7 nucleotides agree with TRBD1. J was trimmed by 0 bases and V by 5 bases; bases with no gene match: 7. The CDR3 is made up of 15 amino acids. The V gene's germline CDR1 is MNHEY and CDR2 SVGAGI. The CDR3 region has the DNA TGTGCCAGCAGTCGTCCACAGGGGAGCTCCTACGAGCAGTACTTC. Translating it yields CASSRPQGSSYEQYF.

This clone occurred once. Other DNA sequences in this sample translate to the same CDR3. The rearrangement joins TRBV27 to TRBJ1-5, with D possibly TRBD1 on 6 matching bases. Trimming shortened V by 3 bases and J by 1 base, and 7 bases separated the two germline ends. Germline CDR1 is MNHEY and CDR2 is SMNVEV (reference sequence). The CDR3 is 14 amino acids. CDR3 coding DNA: TGTGCCAGCAGTTTCCAGGGGAGCAATCAGCCCCAGCATTTT. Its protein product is CASSFQGSNQPQHF.

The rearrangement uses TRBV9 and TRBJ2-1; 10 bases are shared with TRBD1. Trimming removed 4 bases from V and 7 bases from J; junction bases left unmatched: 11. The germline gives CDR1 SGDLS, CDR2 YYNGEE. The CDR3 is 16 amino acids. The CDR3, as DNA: TGTGCCAGCAGCCCGGTAGACAGGGGGCGAGGGAATGAGCAGTTCTTC. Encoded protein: CASSPVDRGRGNEQFF.